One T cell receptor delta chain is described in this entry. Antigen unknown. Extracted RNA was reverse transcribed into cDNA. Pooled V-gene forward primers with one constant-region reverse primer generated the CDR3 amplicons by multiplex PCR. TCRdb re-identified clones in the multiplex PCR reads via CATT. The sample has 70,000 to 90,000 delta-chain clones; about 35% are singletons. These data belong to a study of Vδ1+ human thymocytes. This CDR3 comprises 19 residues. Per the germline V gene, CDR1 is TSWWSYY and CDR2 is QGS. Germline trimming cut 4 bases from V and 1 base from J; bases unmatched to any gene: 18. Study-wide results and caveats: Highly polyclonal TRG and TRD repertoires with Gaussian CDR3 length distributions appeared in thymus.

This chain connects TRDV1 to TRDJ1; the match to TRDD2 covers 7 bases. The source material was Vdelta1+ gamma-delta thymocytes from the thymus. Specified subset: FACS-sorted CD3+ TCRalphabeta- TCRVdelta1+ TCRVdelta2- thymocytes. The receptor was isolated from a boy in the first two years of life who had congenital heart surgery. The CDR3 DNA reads TGTGCTCTTGGGGGACTGCCCTTCCTTACTTCTTACGGCACCGATAAACTCATCTTT. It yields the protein CALGGLPFLTSYGTDKLIF.